These 9 T cell receptor beta chains share one sample of origin, sequenced in a study of blood T cell repertoires in COVID-19. Assay: immunoSEQ multiplex PCR; the TCRdb copy retains only in-frame clones and omits some. The sample has more than 85,000 clones; about nine tenths are singletons. What was sequenced was peripheral blood. These receptors were collected from a woman between 45 and 60 years old with COVID-19, enrolled during active disease.

The CDR3 DNA sequence: TGTGCCAGCAGCGTGACGGGGTACAATGAGCAGTTCTTC. This translates into CASSVTGYNEQFF. The rearrangement uses TRBV9 and TRBJ2-1; a weak D match, TRBD2 (5 bases). Germline CDR1 SGDLS, CDR2 YYNGEE. The CDR3 runs to 13 residues. V was clipped by 2 bases and J by 4 bases, with 7 bases between them.

The chain is built from TRBV7-2 and TRBJ2-3; a possible D gene is TRBD2 (7 bases). The CDR3 loop spans 15 amino acids. Trimming pared 1 base from V and 4 bases from J, leaving 12 bases between. Germline lookup yields CDR1 SGHTA and CDR2 FQGNSA. Here the CDR3 reads CASSLGTGRADTQYF. CDR3 nucleotide sequence: TGTGCCAGCAGCTTAGGAACAGGGAGGGCAGATACGCAGTATTTT.

This clone has only one observation. This chain uses TRBV24-1 with TRBJ2-1; TRBD1 matches at 9 bases. The CDR3 totals 15 residues. Germline loops: CDR1 KGHDR, CDR2 SFDVKD. Losses at the gene ends were 4 bases for V and 10 bases for J; bases not matched to a gene: 10. CDR3 in amino acids: CATSEPGQGRWEQFF. In DNA form, the CDR3 reads TGTGCCACCAGTGAGCCGGGACAGGGACGGTGGGAGCAGTTCTTC.

The rearrangement links TRBV27 to TRBJ1-2; 9 bases match TRBD1. V was pared by 7 bases and J by 7 bases, with 16 bases of the junction left unmatched. The CDR3 is 16 amino acids. The germline V gene has CDR1 MNHEY and CDR2 SMNVEV (reference sequence). The CDR3 loop reads CASIPGQGSFPPGYTF. The DNA of the CDR3 is TGTGCCAGCATACCGGGACAGGGTTCATTTCCCCCTGGCTACACCTTC.

The genes are TRBV20-1 and TRBJ1-1; 7 positions agree with TRBD1. The trim removed 3 bases at V and 10 bases at J, leaving 5 bases unmatched. Germline values: CDR1 DFQATT, CDR2 SNEGSKA (reference sequence). The CDR3 covers 11 residues. The CDR3 reads CSARVGGRAFF. In DNA, the CDR3 is TGCAGTGCTAGGGTAGGGGGCAGAGCTTTCTTT.

The chain carries TRBV24-1 and TRBJ1-2, with a weak D call TRBD1 (6 bases). Trimming pared 4 bases from V and 3 bases from J, leaving 14 bases between. Germline CDR1 and CDR2: KGHDR and SFDVKD. This CDR3 has 15 residues. Written as DNA, the CDR3 is TGTGCCACCAGTGACGCCGGGACACCTCACTATGGCTACACCTTC. Amino acid sequence: CATSDAGTPHYGYTF.

This rearrangement joins TRBV12-3 or TRBV12-4 to TRBJ1-1; 7 bases fit TRBD1. CDR3 length: 13 amino acids. Losses at the gene ends were 5 bases for V and 4 bases for J; bases not matched to a gene: 4. The CDR3 nucleotides are TGTGCCAGCAGTACAGGGGCTGTCACTGAAGCTTTCTTT. Encoded protein: CASSTGAVTEAFF.

The J gene is TRBJ1-5, the V gene TRBV5-8; D gene ambiguous. The CDR3 is 14 residues long. Germline CDR1 reads SGHTS; CDR2 reads YDEGEE. Trimming left V 5 bases short and J 1 base short, with 10 bases between. This CDR3 reads CASSHQWSNQPQHF. For the CDR3, the DNA is TGTGCCAGCAGTCACCAGTGGAGCAATCAGCCCCAGCATTTT.

CDR3 in amino acids: CSVPITTGYGYTF. The CDR3 nucleotides read TGCAGCGTGCCCATTACGACAGGATATGGCTACACCTTC. The rearrangement uses TRBV29-1 and TRBJ1-2; tentatively, D is TRBD1 (6 bases). V was shortened by 6 bases and J by 5 bases, with 16 bases between the two germline ends. This CDR3 region has 13 residues. In germline, CDR1 is SQVTM, CDR2 ANQGSEA.